These 8 T cell receptor beta chains share one sample of origin, sequenced in a study of T cells in Graves' hyperthyroidism and ophthalmopathy. TCR beta CDR3 region amplification was performed from RNA transcripts. HTBI primers were used for first-round RT-PCR of the TCR CDR3. TCRdb itself ran the multiplex PCR reads through MiXCR, one entry per CDR3 protein. The data hold 300,000 to 450,000 distinct CDR3 sequences, with roughly 15% observed a single time. The sequenced sample was blood. The receptors stem from a woman aged 30 to 39 with Graves' ophthalmopathy.

This clonotype was seen a few times. The chain links TRBV13 to TRBJ2-2, with unresolved D. The germline CDR1 and CDR2 sequences are PRHDT and FYEKMQ (reference sequence). CDR3 length equals 14 residues. Trimming shortened V by 5 bases and J by 2 bases, and 9 bases separated the two germline ends. The CDR3 protein is CASSTGLNTGELFF. Here the CDR3 DNA reads TGTGCCAGCAGCACCGGGCTAAACACCGGGGAGCTGTTTTTT.

This clonotype was seen many times. This chain joins TRBV28 and TRBJ2-7, with D possibly matching TRBD1 (6 bases). CDR3 length equals 12 residues. V was pared by 3 bases and J by 4 bases, with 7 bases between. Germline V gives CDR1 MDHEN, CDR2 SYDVKM. The CDR3 DNA reads as TGTGCCAGCAGTTTGGGACAATACGAGCAGTACTTC. Translation gives CASSLGQYEQYF.

This clonotype was counted many times. The V and J genes are TRBV20-1 and TRBJ1-6; D unclear. Germline V gene lookup returns CDR1 DFQATT and CDR2 SNEGSKA (reference sequence). The CDR3 runs to 11 residues. Trimming cost V 1 base and J 10 bases, with 5 bases left between them. CDR3 sequence (DNA): TGCAGTGCTAGAGTCCGATCACCCCTCCACTTT. Protein: CSARVRSPLHF.

This clonotype came up many times. The junction and the germline gene differ at one end; a read error may be behind it. The J gene is TRBJ2-2, the V gene TRBV12-3 or TRBV12-4; 8 bases map to TRBD2. This CDR3 has 15 residues. In DNA, the CDR3 is TGCGCCAGCAGCCCGGCGGGGGGAGGAACCGGGGAGCTGTTTTTT. This encodes CASSPAGGGTGELFF.

This clonotype was recorded many times. The chain combines TRBV20-1 with TRBJ2-5; D is undetermined. The CDR3 length is 15 residues. The germline CDR1 and CDR2 sequences are DFQATT and SNEGSKA (reference sequence). Trimming took off 0 bases at V and 5 bases at J, with 16 bases between the two ends. The CDR3, as DNA: TGCAGTGCTAGAGATCTAGGAGCCTATAGGGAGACCCAGTACTTC. It codes for CSARDLGAYRETQYF.

The chain is built from TRBV10-1 and TRBJ2-7, with 8 bases aligning to TRBD1. V shed 3 bases, J shed 6 bases, and the junction held 7 bases outside the gene matches. The CDR3 consists of 14 residues. Looked up from germline, CDR1 is WNHNN and CDR2 is SYGVQD (reference sequence). The CDR3 spells CASSDLGQGGEQYF. The CDR3 DNA is TGCGCCAGCAGTGATCTAGGACAGGGTGGCGAGCAGTACTTC.

This rearrangement joins TRBV28 to TRBJ1-5; D call uncertain. Trimming removed 3 bases from V and 2 bases from J, with 11 bases in between. The CDR3 runs to 15 residues. The germline V gene encodes CDR1 MDHEN and CDR2 SYDVKM. CDR3 region: CASSFFTMGNQPQHF. CDR3 bases: TGTGCCAGCAGTTTCTTTACTATGGGCAATCAGCCCCAGCATTTT.

This clonotype has a count of ten or more. The chain joins TRBV12-3 or TRBV12-4 to TRBJ2-1, with D perhaps being TRBD1 or TRBD2 (5 bases each). Trimming took off 6 bases at V and 0 bases at J, with 18 bases between the two ends. There are 17 residues in the CDR3. The CDR3 loop reads CASSSWDVGSSYNEQFF. CDR3 nucleotides: TGTGCCAGCAGCTCCTGGGACGTCGGAAGCTCCTACAATGAGCAGTTCTTC.